These 6 T cell receptor beta chains were sequenced from one sample in a study of blood T cell repertoires in COVID-19. Assay: immunoSEQ multiplex PCR; the TCRdb copy retains only in-frame clones and omits some. The table records about 95,000 clones, 84% of them present only once. Source material: peripheral blood. The receptor set was obtained from a human donor in a cohort sampled during active COVID-19.

This clone showed up just once. The chain recombines TRBV6-1 with TRBJ1-5, with 7 nucleotides matching TRBD1. Germline CDR1 reads MNHNS; CDR2 reads SASEGT. The CDR3 sequence is 15 residues long. J gave up 7 bases and V 0 bases, and 6 bases lay outside the gene matches. The CDR3 reads CASSEALRGNQPQHF. The CDR3 nucleotides read TGTGCCAGCAGTGAAGCGCTCAGGGGGAACCAGCCCCAGCATTTT.

This clone is a singleton in its sample. V is TRBV5-1 and J is TRBJ2-7; 9 bases agree with TRBD2. The CDR3 loop spans 16 amino acids. Germline loops: CDR1 SGHRS, CDR2 YFSETQ. Germline trimming cut 1 base from V and 5 bases from J; bases unmatched to any gene: 10. In DNA, the CDR3 is TGCGCCAGCAGCTTGTCGGGCCTAGCGGGGATAAACGAGCAGTACTTC. The encoded protein is CASSLSGLAGINEQYF.

This chain connects TRBV7-2 to TRBJ1-1; D may be TRBD1 (6 bases). The germline V and J ends were trimmed by 4 bases and 1 base, with 7 bases remaining between them. The CDR3 covers 13 residues. Germline lookup yields CDR1 SGHTA and CDR2 FQGNSA. CDR3 nucleotides: TGTGCCAGCAGCTCGACAGGGAACACTGAAGCTTTCTTT. This translates into CASSSTGNTEAFF.

This rearrangement joins TRBV20-1 to TRBJ1-1, with TRBD1 as a possible D gene (6 bases). The CDR3 is 11 residues long. V lost 5 bases and J 5 bases, leaving 9 bases between the germline ends. Germline V gene sequence: CDR1 DFQATT, CDR2 SNEGSKA (reference sequence). CDR3 in amino acids: CSAGTPTEAFF. The DNA for the CDR3 is TGCAGTGCTGGGACACCTACTGAAGCTTTCTTT.

The chain links TRBV4-1 to TRBJ1-1; D perhaps matches TRBD1 (5 bases). V was trimmed by 0 bases and J by 11 bases, leaving 22 bases between them. This CDR3 contains 16 residues. Per the germline V gene, CDR1 is MGHRA and CDR2 is YSYEKL. CDR3: CASSQDDYRTPFIAFF. CDR3 bases: TGCGCCAGCAGCCAAGACGATTACAGGACACCCTTTATCGCTTTCTTT.

This chain links TRBV7-2 with TRBJ2-5; D is uncertain. The CDR3 is 12 amino acids. With 5 bases removed from V and 2 bases from J, the gap between germline ends came to 6 bases. In germline, CDR1 is SGHTA, CDR2 FQGNSA. The chain's CDR3 is CASSLLQETQYF. Written as DNA, the CDR3 is TGTGCCAGCAGCCTCCTACAAGAGACCCAGTACTTC.